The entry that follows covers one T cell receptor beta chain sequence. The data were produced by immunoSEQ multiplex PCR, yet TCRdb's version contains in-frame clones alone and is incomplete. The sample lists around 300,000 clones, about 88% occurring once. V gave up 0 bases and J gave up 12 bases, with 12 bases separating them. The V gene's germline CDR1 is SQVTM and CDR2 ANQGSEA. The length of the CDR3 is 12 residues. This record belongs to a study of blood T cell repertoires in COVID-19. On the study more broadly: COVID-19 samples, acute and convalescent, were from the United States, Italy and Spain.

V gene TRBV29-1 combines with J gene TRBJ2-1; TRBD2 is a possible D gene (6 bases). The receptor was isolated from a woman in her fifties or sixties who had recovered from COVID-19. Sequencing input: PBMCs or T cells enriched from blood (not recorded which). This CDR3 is CSVEDGGGVQFF. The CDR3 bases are TGCAGCGTTGAAGATGGCGGCGGGGTGCAGTTCTTC.